Below, 30 T cell receptor beta chains from the same sample are listed, as sequenced in a study of T-cell memory formation after mild COVID-19 (dated by TCRdb to 2020 to 2022). To prepare the library, 5' RACE was applied. The instrument was an Illumina NovaSeq 6000. The raw public reads went through TCRdb reprocessing: fastp at Q25, MiXCR clone calling, in-frame beta chains kept. All rows with the same CDR3 protein become a single entry with the most common DNA and genes. The sample includes about 290,000 distinct CDR3 sequences, with roughly 15% observed a single time. About a fifth of the sample is taken by the ten largest. Sequencing was performed on PBMCs or a T cell subset sorted from them (not recorded which). Receptor source: a man between 18 and 29 years old who had mild COVID-19 (a few samples of this study predate the infection). The sample titles of this study are shuffled in the database, so cell type and time point are left out; the donor was told from shared clones.

This clonotype was recorded a few times. The rearrangement joins TRBV24-1 to TRBJ2-3; D not resolved. V lost 3 bases, J lost 4 bases, and 7 bases lay in between. The CDR3 loop spans 13 amino acids. Germline V lookup: CDR1 KGHDR, CDR2 SFDVKD. CDR3 region: CATSDLPADTQYF. Written as DNA, the CDR3 is TGTGCCACCAGTGATCTTCCAGCAGATACGCAGTATTTT.

The V and J genes are TRBV20-1 and TRBJ2-7, with 7 bases identical to TRBD2. The trim removed 1 base at V and 6 bases at J, leaving 3 bases unmatched. CDR1 is DFQATT and CDR2 is SNEGSKA in the germline V gene (reference sequence). This CDR3 spans 12 amino acids. In nucleotides, the CDR3 is TGCAGTGCTAGAGGACTAGCAATCGAGCAGTACTTC. Its translation: CSARGLAIEQYF.

This clonotype has ten or more counts. V and J are TRBV27 and TRBJ2-5; no definite D call. CDR3 length equals 13 residues. V gave up 5 bases and J gave up 1 base, with 8 bases separating them. Germline V gene sequence: CDR1 MNHEY, CDR2 SMNVEV (reference sequence). The DNA for the CDR3 is TGTGCCAGCAGTCAGAGAGTCCAAGAGACCCAGTACTTC. This gives the protein CASSQRVQETQYF.

The V gene is TRBV23-1, the J gene TRBJ1-3; tentatively, D is TRBD1 (5 bases). TRBV23-1 is reported as an ORF; its role is uncertain. This CDR3 has 15 residues. Trimming stripped 4 bases from V and 2 bases from J, with 12 bases between. CDR3 nucleotides: TGCGCCAGCAGTCTCCTCCGGGACCCTGGAAACACCATATATTTT. This translates into CASSLLRDPGNTIYF.

The rearrangement uses TRBV29-1 and TRBJ2-7; TRBD1 agrees at 11 bases. V shed 4 bases, J shed 5 bases, and the junction held 4 bases outside the gene matches. CDR1 SQVTM and CDR2 ANQGSEA come from the germline V gene. The CDR3 totals 13 residues. The CDR3 is CSVGWDRGDEQYF. The CDR3 bases are TGCAGCGTTGGTTGGGACAGGGGGGACGAGCAGTACTTC.

Only a few counts were recorded for this clonotype. The rearrangement uses TRBV7-2 and TRBJ2-1; the D gene is possibly TRBD2 (5 bases). CDR3 size: 12 residues. Germline CDR1 and CDR2: SGHTA and FQGNSA. V gave up 6 bases and J gave up 8 bases, with 11 bases separating them. The CDR3 region is CASSSLGYEQFF. Written as DNA, the CDR3 is TGTGCCAGCAGTTCACTAGGTTATGAGCAGTTCTTC.

This clonotype has more than one count but fewer than ten. The chain uses TRBV5-4 and TRBJ1-1, with 12 bases fitting TRBD1. J gave up 12 bases and V 5 bases, and 8 bases lay outside the gene matches. The CDR3 is 13 amino acids. The germline V gene encodes CDR1 SGHNT and CDR2 YYREEE (reference sequence). The CDR3 DNA sequence: TGTGCCAGCAGACCGGGGGACAGGGGGCTCTCTTTCTTT. Translation: CASRPGDRGLSFF.

The chain has TRBV12-3 or TRBV12-4 and TRBJ2-1; possibly TRBD2 for D (6 bases). Trimming took off 5 bases at V and 8 bases at J, with 13 bases between the two ends. CDR3 length equals 13 residues. Here the CDR3 reads CASSIGGIHEQFF. DNA for the CDR3: TGTGCCAGCAGTATCGGAGGGATCCATGAGCAGTTCTTC.

This clonotype was detected only a few times. The rearrangement joins TRBV20-1 to TRBJ2-1; D is uncertain. The CDR3 loop spans 12 amino acids. V lost 6 bases to trimming and J lost 2 bases, with 8 bases between them. The germline V gene has CDR1 DFQATT and CDR2 SNEGSKA (reference sequence). The CDR3 coding sequence is TGCAGTGCGAAGGGCACCTACAATGAGCAGTTCTTC. Its translation: CSAKGTYNEQFF.

This sequence joins TRBV29-1 and TRBJ1-2, with D tentatively TRBD1 (6 bases). V was trimmed by 4 bases and J by 4 bases, leaving 10 bases between them. This CDR3 comprises 12 residues. CDR1 SQVTM and CDR2 ANQGSEA come from the germline V gene. The CDR3 spells CSVGTEGYGYTF. The CDR3, as DNA: TGCAGCGTTGGGACAGAGGGCTATGGCTACACCTTC.

The genes are TRBV28 and TRBJ2-2; 7 bases match TRBD1. J lost 4 bases, V lost 6 bases, and 8 bases had no gene match. Looked up from germline, CDR1 is MDHEN and CDR2 is SYDVKM. The CDR3 is 15 amino acids. CDR3 DNA sequence: TGTGCCAGCAGGCCCGGGACAGTAACCACCGGGGAGCTGTTTTTT. It specifies CASRPGTVTTGELFF.

This clonotype was seen repeatedly, ten times or more. The V call is TRBV12-3 or TRBV12-4, the J call TRBJ2-1; 8 bases map to TRBD1. This CDR3 has 15 amino acids. Trimming at V came to 5 bases and at J to 6 bases, leaving 9 bases not matched to a gene. The CDR3 bases are TGTGCCAGCAGTGTCCCTCGGGACAGGTTCAATGAGCAGTTCTTC. Protein sequence: CASSVPRDRFNEQFF.

The table lists this clonotype with a few counts. The V gene is TRBV5-1, the J gene TRBJ1-4; perhaps TRBD1 as D (6 bases). With 4 bases removed from V and 0 bases from J, the gap between germline ends came to 10 bases. The CDR3 runs to 15 residues. Germline V gene lookup returns CDR1 SGHRS and CDR2 YFSETQ. The CDR3 here is CASSAGTSTNEKLFF. CDR3 DNA: TGCGCCAGCAGCGCGGGGACATCAACTAATGAAAAACTGTTTTTT.

A few counts support this clonotype. The V gene is TRBV27, the J gene TRBJ2-3, with D uncertain. The CDR3 is made up of 15 amino acids. Trimming took 8 bases from V and 0 from J, leaving 15 bases between them. CDR1 and CDR2 (germline): MNHEY, SMNVEV (reference sequence). CDR3 nucleotides: TGTGCCAGCCAAACTGGGTACCTAAGCACAGATACGCAGTATTTT. It yields the protein CASQTGYLSTDTQYF.

V is TRBV12-3 or TRBV12-4 and J is TRBJ2-1; the match to TRBD2 covers 8 bases. The CDR3 extends over 15 amino acids. V was pared by 5 bases and J by 0 bases, with 3 bases of the junction left unmatched. The CDR3 reads CASSLLAASYNEQFF. DNA of the CDR3: TGTGCCAGCAGTCTACTAGCGGCCTCCTACAATGAGCAGTTCTTC.

The table lists this clonotype with a few counts. This chain uses TRBV30 with TRBJ2-1; 8 bases align to TRBD2. Germline CDR1 GTSNPN, CDR2 SVGIG (reference sequence). V lost 2 bases and J lost 6; bases outside the gene matches: 6. The CDR3 sequence is 14 residues long. In nucleotides, the CDR3 is TGTGCCTGGAGTACGGGGGGGGTAGTCAATGAGCAGTTCTTC. This sequence encodes CAWSTGGVVNEQFF.

The chain uses TRBV28 and TRBJ1-5; no clear D. CDR1 MDHEN and CDR2 SYDVKM come from the germline V gene. With 5 bases removed from V and 8 bases from J, the gap between germline ends came to 10 bases. The CDR3 loop spans 12 amino acids. CDR3 in amino acids: CASSGPLEPQHF. The CDR3 DNA follows: TGTGCCAGCAGTGGTCCCCTCGAGCCCCAGCATTTT.

This clonotype occurred many times. The chain combines TRBV5-1 with TRBJ2-2, with 8 bases lining up with TRBD1. The CDR3 sequence is 17 residues long. V dropped 3 bases and J dropped 5; count of bases not matched to a gene: 12. Germline V gene sequence: CDR1 SGHRS, CDR2 YFSETQ. The CDR3 nucleotides are TGCGCCAGCAGCTCCAATCTCCGGACAGGGAGGACCGGGGAGCTGTTTTTT. Translation gives CASSSNLRTGRTGELFF.

In this sample, this clonotype turned up a few times. The chain has TRBV6-2 or TRBV6-3 and TRBJ1-6; D remains ambiguous. Trimming shortened V by 2 bases and J by 11 bases, and 7 bases separated the two germline ends. Germline CDR1 is MNHEY and CDR2 is SVGEGT. This CDR3 contains 12 residues. CDR3 residues: CASSYRIAPLHF. CDR3 DNA sequence: TGTGCCAGCAGTTACCGGATAGCACCCCTCCACTTT.

This clonotype was recorded a few times. The chain carries TRBV9 and TRBJ1-5; D perhaps matches TRBD1 (5 bases). Germline V CDR1 and CDR2: SGDLS, YYNGEE. V was clipped by 3 bases and J by 3 bases, with 10 bases between them. This CDR3 is built from 14 residues. The CDR3 region has the DNA TGTGCCAGCAGCGCGACAGATTCCAATCAGCCCCAGCATTTT. The encoded protein is CASSATDSNQPQHF.

The table lists this clonotype with a few counts. V gene TRBV7-9 combines with J gene TRBJ2-3, with 7 bases identical to TRBD2. Germline CDR1 SEHNR, CDR2 FQNEAQ (reference sequence). This CDR3 comprises 17 residues. The trim removed 1 base at V and 5 bases at J, leaving 12 bases unmatched. The CDR3 nucleotides are TGTGCCAGCAGCTTAGGATCTAGCGGCCCGCGTAAAGATACGCAGTATTTT. It is translated as CASSLGSSGPRKDTQYF.

CDR3 nucleotide sequence: TGTGCCACCAGCAAGGAGAACACTGAAGCTTTCTTT. The encoded protein is CATSKENTEAFF. The chain uses TRBV15 and TRBJ1-1; D unresolved. Germline lookup yields CDR1 LNHNV and CDR2 YYDKDF (reference sequence). V was cut by 4 bases and J by 1 base, with 4 bases left in between. CDR3 length: 12 amino acids. Supplemented by reference TRBV15 and TRBJ1-1, the full variable domain reads DAMVIQNPRYQVTQFGKPVTLSCSQTLNHNVMYWYQQKSSQAPKLLFHYYDKDFNNEADTPDNFQSRRPNTSFCFLDIRSPGLGDTAMYLCATSKENTEAFFGQGTRLTVV.

The chain joins TRBV3-1 to TRBJ1-1, with TRBD1 as a possible D gene (5 bases). Germline-derived CDR1 and CDR2 are LGHDT and YNNKEL (reference sequence). V shed 3 bases and J shed 10 bases, with 18 bases lying between them. The CDR3 contains 14 residues. This chain's CDR3 is CASSHHLGNTGAFF. The CDR3 coding sequence is TGTGCCAGCAGCCATCACTTAGGGAATACAGGAGCTTTCTTT. The full variable domain, its missing parts supplied by reference TRBV3-1 and TRBJ1-1, is DTAVSQTPKYLVTQMGNDKSIKCEQNLGHDTMYWYKQDSKKFLKIMFSYNNKELIINETVPNRFSPKSPDKAHLNLHINSLELGDSAVYFCASSHHLGNTGAFFGQGTRLTVV.

The V and J genes are TRBV7-9 and TRBJ2-4; D unresolved. The CDR3 sequence is 15 residues long. The germline gives CDR1 SEHNR, CDR2 FQNEAQ (reference sequence). V was cut by 6 bases and J by 4 bases, with 16 bases left in between. CDR3 DNA sequence: TGTGCCAGCAGTCCAGGCTTCCCCGAAAAAAACATTCAGTACTTC. The encoded protein is CASSPGFPEKNIQYF.

V is TRBV29-1 and J is TRBJ2-3; a possible D gene is TRBD2 (5 bases). Trimming took off 7 bases at V and 3 bases at J, with 14 bases between the two ends. This CDR3 has 13 residues. Germline-derived CDR1 and CDR2 are SQVTM and ANQGSEA. CDR3 sequence reads: CSAEDWKTDTQYF. Here the CDR3 DNA reads TGCAGCGCAGAGGACTGGAAAACAGATACGCAGTATTTT.

The table lists this clonotype with a few counts. The chain uses TRBV5-1 and TRBJ2-1; weak D call: TRBD1 (6 bases). Germline V gives CDR1 SGHRS, CDR2 YFSETQ. The length of the CDR3 is 15 residues. V lost 3 bases to trimming and J lost 2 bases, with 12 bases between them. As DNA, the CDR3 is TGCGCCAGCAGCTCTGGACAGCTCACCTACAATGAGCAGTTCTTC. This codes for CASSSGQLTYNEQFF. Combining the CDR3 with reference TRBV5-1 and TRBJ2-1 gives the whole variable domain KAGVTQTPRYLIKTRGQQVTLSCSPISGHRSVSWYQQTPGQGLQFLFEYFSETQRNKGNFPGRFSGRQFSNSRSEMNVSTLELGDSALYLCASSSGQLTYNEQFFGPGTRLTVL.

This clonotype was observed many times. The chain links TRBV5-1 to TRBJ2-5; 8 nucleotides agree with TRBD1. The CDR3 is made up of 15 amino acids. The J segment lost 1 base and the V segment lost 0 bases, leaving 2 bases of the junction unmatched. Germline V gene lookup returns CDR1 SGHRS and CDR2 YFSETQ. The CDR3: CASSLDRGAQETQYF. DNA of the CDR3: TGCGCCAGCAGCTTGGACAGGGGGGCCCAAGAGACCCAGTACTTC.

Only one count was recorded for this clonotype. The rearrangement uses TRBV6-2 or TRBV6-3 and TRBJ2-1; a possible D gene is TRBD2 (6 bases). CDR1 and CDR2 (germline): MNHEY, SVGEGT. Trimming cost V 2 bases and J 10 bases, with 15 bases left between them. CDR3 length equals 14 residues. CDR3 bases: TGTGCCAGCAGTTACGAGGGTCGTGGGGGGGAGCAGTTCTTC. Translated: CASSYEGRGGEQFF.

The V gene is TRBV15, the J gene TRBJ1-5; 7 positions match TRBD1. This CDR3 spans 15 amino acids. V was pared by 3 bases and J by 3 bases, with 5 bases of the junction left unmatched. Germline CDR1 and CDR2: LNHNV and YYDKDF (reference sequence). DNA for the CDR3: TGTGCCACCAGCAGGGAAACAGGGGCCAATCAGCCCCAGCATTTT. It translates to CATSRETGANQPQHF.

The chain is built from TRBV11-2 and TRBJ2-2, with D unresolved. Germline CDR1 is SGHAT and CDR2 is FQNNGV. CDR3 size: 15 residues. The V end was cut by 3 bases, the J end by 1 base, with 9 bases between. CDR3 nucleotide sequence: TGTGCCAGCAGCTTTCGAGGAGAGAACACCGGGGAGCTGTTTTTT. Translated, it gives CASSFRGENTGELFF.